The clone carrying this T cell receptor beta chain was counted many times. This specimen comes from a study of T cells in Graves' hyperthyroidism and ophthalmopathy. Amplified regions were TCR beta CDR3 sequences from RNA transcripts. During a first-round RT-PCR of the TCR CDR3, the HTBI primer set was used. TCRdb re-analysed the multiplex PCR reads in MiXCR, keeping a single row per CDR3 protein. The data show over 700,000 distinct CDR3 sequences, about 17% seen once. The sequenced sample consisted of blood. The TCR originated in a woman in her forties or fifties with Graves' hyperthyroidism that later progressed to Graves' ophthalmopathy.

CDR3 sequence (DNA): TGCGCCAGCAGCCTTTCGGACAGACTGAACACTGAAGCTTTCTTT. Protein sequence: CASSLSDRLNTEAFF. The V call is TRBV5-1, the J call TRBJ1-1; tentative D call: TRBD1 (6 bases). The germline V gene has CDR1 SGHRS and CDR2 YFSETQ. The CDR3 runs to 15 residues. The V and J ends lost 4 bases and 0 bases respectively, with 13 bases between them.